This T cell receptor (beta chain) came from a study of blood T cell repertoires in COVID-19 (dated by TCRdb to 2018 to 2021). Turning to the overall study: Collaborator samples came from the United States, Italy and Spain and covered acute and convalescent phases of COVID-19. Where HLA class I and class II types were available, the types were taken from metadata supplied by the sample provider, not from assay-based typing. Subjects who had been exposed to COVID-19, were actively infected with it, or had recovered from it provided the deeply sampled blood TCRbeta repertoires that made up the dataset. The samples were drawn from the first 160 participants of the ongoing ImmuneRACE study and from 1,254 subjects provided by 6 global collaborators. The sample metadata nearly always contained a de-identified subject ID, COVID-19 status, age in years and sex. The repertoires were made available in a free public database intended to serve as a resource for research on the immune response to SARS-CoV-2. The material from the prospective study consisted of cDNA or gDNA derived from T cells, B-cell-depleted T cells, or PBMCs. Broader findings and caveats from the paper: The quantity of clinical and demographic metadata differed by source and by participant and was supplied without curation.

The collaborating institutions used their own protocols to collect whole blood in K2EDTA tubes. For TCRbeta analysis, collaborator samples were shipped as frozen whole blood, as isolated PBMCs, or as DNA extracted from either sample type. The immunoSEQ Assay, a bias-controlled multiplex PCR, was used to amplify TCRbeta CDR3 regions from genomic DNA. The authors' pipeline ran thus. Within the assay, amplification of reference gene primers was used to estimate how many nucleated cells each sample contained. Sequence reads were collapsed and filtered to measure the absolute abundance of every unique TCRbeta CDR3 rearrangement. For each sample, productive Simpson clonality was calculated as the square root of Simpson's diversity index across productive rearrangements. Here the immuneACCESS table is served through TCRdb, limited to in-frame sequences with V and J called. Missing clones are a known gap in these copies; in checked studies unresolved V genes cover under half, and the rest lacks a known reason. From that table come the V and J calls and clone size; the DNA was used to work out D and trimming. The sample table records about 200,000 clones; almost 90% of these occur just once. Around 1.5% of the sample lies in the top ten.

With respect to this clone: Its antigen remains undetermined. Within one base of it there is no much larger clone, and no base qualities were kept.

The CDR3, from cysteine to phenylalanine, totals 15 residues. The sequence is cut down to CDR3 DNA, 45 bases in frame from base 1. Unmatched junction bases come to 12, with V trimmed by 10 bases and J by 0 bases. According to the germline V gene, CDR1 reads ENHRY and CDR2 reads SYGVKD. Material for sequencing was peripheral blood. The sequence was collected from a man between 18 and 29 years old with active or convalescent COVID-19. Recombination linked TRBV10-3 to TRBJ2-7; 7 middle bases align to TRBD1. This receptor has the CDR3 CATAGQAMLSYEQYF. The DNA sequence is given as TGTGCCACCGCCGGACAGGCAATGCTCTCCTACGAGCAGTACTTC.